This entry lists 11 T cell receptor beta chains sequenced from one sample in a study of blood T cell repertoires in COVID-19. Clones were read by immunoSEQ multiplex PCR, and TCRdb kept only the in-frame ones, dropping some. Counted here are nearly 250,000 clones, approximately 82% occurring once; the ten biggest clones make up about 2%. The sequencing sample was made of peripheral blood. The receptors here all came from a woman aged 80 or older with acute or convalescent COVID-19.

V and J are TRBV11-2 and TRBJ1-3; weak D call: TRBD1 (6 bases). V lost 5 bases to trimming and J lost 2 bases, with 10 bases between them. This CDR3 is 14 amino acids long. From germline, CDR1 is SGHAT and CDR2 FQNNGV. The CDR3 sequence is CASSQGKTGNTIYF. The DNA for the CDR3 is TGTGCCAGCAGCCAGGGGAAGACTGGAAACACCATATATTTT.

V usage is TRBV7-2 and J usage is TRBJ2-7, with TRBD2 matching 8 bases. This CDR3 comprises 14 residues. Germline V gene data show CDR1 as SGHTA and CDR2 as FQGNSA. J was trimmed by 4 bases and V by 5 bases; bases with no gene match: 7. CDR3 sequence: CASSQGPSGYEQYF. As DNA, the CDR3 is TGTGCCAGCAGCCAGGGTCCTAGCGGGTACGAGCAGTACTTC.

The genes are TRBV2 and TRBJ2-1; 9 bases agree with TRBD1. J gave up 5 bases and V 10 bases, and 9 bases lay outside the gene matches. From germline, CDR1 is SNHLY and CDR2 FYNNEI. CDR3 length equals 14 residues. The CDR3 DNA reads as TGTGCCATCCAAACCGGGACAGGGAACAATGAGCAGTTCTTC. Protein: CAIQTGTGNNEQFF.

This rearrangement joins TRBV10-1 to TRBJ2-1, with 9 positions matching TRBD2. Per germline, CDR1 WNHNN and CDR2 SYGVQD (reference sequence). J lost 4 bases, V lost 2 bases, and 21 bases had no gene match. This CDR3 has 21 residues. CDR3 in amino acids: CASSEGSRYSGSTLTYNEQFF. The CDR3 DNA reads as TGCGCCAGCAGTGAGGGTAGTAGGTATAGCGGGAGCACTCTCACATACAATGAGCAGTTCTTC.

CDR3 bases: TGTGCCAGTAGTCGATCAGATAACTATGGCTACACCTTC. It specifies CASSRSDNYGYTF. This sequence joins TRBV19 and TRBJ1-2; D is ambiguous. The CDR3 runs 13 residues. Trimming left V 5 bases short and J 1 base short, with 8 bases between. Germline CDR1 LNHDA, CDR2 SQIVND (reference sequence).

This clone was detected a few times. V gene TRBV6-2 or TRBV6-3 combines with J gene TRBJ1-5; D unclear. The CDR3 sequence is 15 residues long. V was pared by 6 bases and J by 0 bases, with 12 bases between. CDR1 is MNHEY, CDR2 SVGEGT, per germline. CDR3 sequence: CASSRPHSSNQPQHF. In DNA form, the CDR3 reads TGTGCCAGCAGCCGCCCCCACAGTAGCAATCAGCCCCAGCATTTT.

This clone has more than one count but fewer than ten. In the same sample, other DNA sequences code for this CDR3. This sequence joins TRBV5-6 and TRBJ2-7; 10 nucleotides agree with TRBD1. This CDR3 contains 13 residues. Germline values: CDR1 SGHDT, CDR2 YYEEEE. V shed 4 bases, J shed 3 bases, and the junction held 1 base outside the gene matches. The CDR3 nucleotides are TGTGCCAGCAGCCGGGACAGGGGCTACGAGCAGTACTTC. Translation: CASSRDRGYEQYF.

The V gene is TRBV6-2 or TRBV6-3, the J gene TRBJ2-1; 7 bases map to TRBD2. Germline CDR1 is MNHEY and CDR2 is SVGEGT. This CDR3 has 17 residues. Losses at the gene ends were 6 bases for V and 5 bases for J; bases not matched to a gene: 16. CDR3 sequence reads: CASSSREWGLRDNEQFF. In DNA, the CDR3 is TGTGCCAGCAGCTCTCGGGAGTGGGGACTACGGGACAATGAGCAGTTCTTC.

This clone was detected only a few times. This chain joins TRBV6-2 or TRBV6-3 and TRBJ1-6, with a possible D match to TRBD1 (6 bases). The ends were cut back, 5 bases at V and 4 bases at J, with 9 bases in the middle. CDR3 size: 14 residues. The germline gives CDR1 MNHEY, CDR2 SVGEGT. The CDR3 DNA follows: TGTGCCAGCAGTGGACAGATTTATAATTCACCCCTCCACTTT. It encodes CASSGQIYNSPLHF.

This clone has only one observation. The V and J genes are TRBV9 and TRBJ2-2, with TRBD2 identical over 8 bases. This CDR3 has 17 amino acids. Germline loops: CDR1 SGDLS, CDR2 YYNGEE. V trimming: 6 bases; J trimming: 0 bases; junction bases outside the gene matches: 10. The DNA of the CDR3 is TGTGCCAGCAACCAAGGTATGGGACTAGCGAACACCGGGGAGCTGTTTTTT. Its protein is CASNQGMGLANTGELFF.

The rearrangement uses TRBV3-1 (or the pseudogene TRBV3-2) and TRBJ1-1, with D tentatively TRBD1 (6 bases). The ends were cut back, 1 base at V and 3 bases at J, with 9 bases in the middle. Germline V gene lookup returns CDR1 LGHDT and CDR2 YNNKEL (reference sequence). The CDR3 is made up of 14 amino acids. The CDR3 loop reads CASSQVQGYTEAFF. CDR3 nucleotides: TGTGCCAGCAGCCAAGTTCAGGGGTACACTGAAGCTTTCTTT.